The clone carrying this TCR beta chain was observed once. The target antigen is unknown. The primer mix had 60 Vbeta and 13 Jbeta primers. Measured with immunoSEQ multiplex PCR; TCRdb has only the in-frame clones, and not every one. There are approximately 100,000 clones in the sample; approximately 76% occur only once, and 4.1% lies in the top ten. These data originate in a study of cytomegalovirus exposure and HLA in healthy donors. Study-wide findings and caveats: Segments of the TCR beta V type were, in most cases, productive about 87% or about 30% of the time in an earlier analysis. Common viral pathogens seemed, in a later analysis, to connect with several of the most significant clusters. The authors considered a cluster of highly shared sequence variants likely to be a sequencing artifact. In a later analysis, V- and J-gene trimming of beta chains associated with a DCLRE1C missense variant, replicated independently.

Unmatched junction bases numbered 11, after V lost 4 bases and J lost 3 bases. Looked up from germline, CDR1 is SGHTS and CDR2 is YDEGEE. The CDR3 sequence is 16 residues long. Material: PBMCs. This TCR was sampled from a man aged 40-49 years in good health and CMV-seronegative. The chain joins TRBV5-8 to TRBJ2-3; 7 bases fit TRBD1. CDR3 region: CASSNRQGIVTDTQYF. The DNA of the CDR3 is TGTGCCAGCAGCAATCGACAGGGTATCGTAACAGATACGCAGTATTTT.